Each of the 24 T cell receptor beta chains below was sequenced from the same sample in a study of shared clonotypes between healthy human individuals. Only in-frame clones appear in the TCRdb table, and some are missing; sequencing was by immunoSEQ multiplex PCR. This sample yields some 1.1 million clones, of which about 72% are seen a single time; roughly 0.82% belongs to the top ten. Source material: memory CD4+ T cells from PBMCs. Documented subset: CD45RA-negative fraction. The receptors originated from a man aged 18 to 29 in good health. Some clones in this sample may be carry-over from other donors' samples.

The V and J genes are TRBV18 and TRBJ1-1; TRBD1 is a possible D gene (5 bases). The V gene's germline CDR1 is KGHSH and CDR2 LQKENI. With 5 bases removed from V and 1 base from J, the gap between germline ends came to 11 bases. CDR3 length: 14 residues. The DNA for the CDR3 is TGTGCCAGCTCAGGAACTGGGGGGAACACTGAAGCTTTCTTT. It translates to CASSGTGGNTEAFF. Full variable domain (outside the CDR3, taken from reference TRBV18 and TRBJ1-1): NAGVMQNPRHLVRRRGQEARLRCSPMKGHSHVYWYRQLPEEGLKFMVYLQKENIIDESGMPKERFSAEFPKEGPSILRIQQVVRGDSAAYFCASSGTGGNTEAFFGQGTRLTVV.

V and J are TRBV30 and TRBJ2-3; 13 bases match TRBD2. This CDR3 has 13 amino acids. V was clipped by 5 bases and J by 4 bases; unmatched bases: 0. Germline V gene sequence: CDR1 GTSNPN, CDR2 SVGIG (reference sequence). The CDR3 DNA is TGTGCCTGGGGACTAGCGGGAGCAGATACGCAGTATTTT. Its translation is CAWGLAGADTQYF.

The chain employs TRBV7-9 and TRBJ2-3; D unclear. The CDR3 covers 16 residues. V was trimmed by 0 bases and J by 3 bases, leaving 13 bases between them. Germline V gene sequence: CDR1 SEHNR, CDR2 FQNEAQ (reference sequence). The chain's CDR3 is CASSLARLGLTDTQYF. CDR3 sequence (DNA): TGTGCCAGCAGCTTAGCCCGTCTAGGCTTAACAGATACGCAGTATTTT.

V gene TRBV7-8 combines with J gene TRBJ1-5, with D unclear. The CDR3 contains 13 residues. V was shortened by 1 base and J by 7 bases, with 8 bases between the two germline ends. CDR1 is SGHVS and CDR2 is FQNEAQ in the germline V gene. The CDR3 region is CASSLVPGQPQHF. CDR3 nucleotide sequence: TGTGCCAGCAGCTTAGTTCCAGGCCAGCCCCAGCATTTT.

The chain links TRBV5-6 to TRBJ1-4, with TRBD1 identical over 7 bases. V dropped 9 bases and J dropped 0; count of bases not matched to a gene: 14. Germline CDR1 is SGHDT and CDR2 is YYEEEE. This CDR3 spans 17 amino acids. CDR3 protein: CATRDRDRIATNEKLFF. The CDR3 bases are TGTGCCACCAGAGACCGGGACAGAATTGCAACTAATGAAAAACTGTTTTTT.

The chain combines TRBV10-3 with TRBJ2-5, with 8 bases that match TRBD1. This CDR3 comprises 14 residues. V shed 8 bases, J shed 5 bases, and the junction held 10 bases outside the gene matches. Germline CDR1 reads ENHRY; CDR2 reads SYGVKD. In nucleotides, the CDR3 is TGTGCCATCTCTTCGGACAGGGTAGAGGAGACCCAGTACTTC. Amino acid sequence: CAISSDRVEETQYF.

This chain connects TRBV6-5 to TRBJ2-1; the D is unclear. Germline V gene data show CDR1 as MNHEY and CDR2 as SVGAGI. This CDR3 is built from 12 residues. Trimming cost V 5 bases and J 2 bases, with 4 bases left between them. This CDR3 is CASSPTYNEQFF. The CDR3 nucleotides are TGTGCCAGCAGTCCAACCTACAATGAGCAGTTCTTC.

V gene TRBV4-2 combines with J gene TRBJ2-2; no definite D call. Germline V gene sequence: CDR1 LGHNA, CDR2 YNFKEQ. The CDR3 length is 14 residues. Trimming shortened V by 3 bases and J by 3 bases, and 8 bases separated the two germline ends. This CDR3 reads CASSQTSDTGELFF. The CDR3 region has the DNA TGTGCCAGCAGCCAGACCTCGGACACCGGGGAGCTGTTTTTT.

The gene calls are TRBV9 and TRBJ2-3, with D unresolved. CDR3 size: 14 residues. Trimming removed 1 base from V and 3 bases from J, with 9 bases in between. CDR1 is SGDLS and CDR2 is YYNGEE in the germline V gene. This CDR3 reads CASSVFERTDTQYF. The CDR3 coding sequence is TGTGCCAGCAGCGTATTTGAGAGGACAGATACGCAGTATTTT.

The CDR3 nucleotides are TGTGCCAGCAATCCCGGAGGGGGCGCTGGGACTGAAGCTTTCTTT. This codes for CASNPGGGAGTEAFF. V usage is TRBV6-4 and J usage is TRBJ1-1; 7 nucleotides line up with TRBD1. The CDR3 is 15 amino acids. V trimming: 7 bases; J trimming: 5 bases; junction bases outside the gene matches: 13. The germline gives CDR1 MRHNA, CDR2 SNTAGT.

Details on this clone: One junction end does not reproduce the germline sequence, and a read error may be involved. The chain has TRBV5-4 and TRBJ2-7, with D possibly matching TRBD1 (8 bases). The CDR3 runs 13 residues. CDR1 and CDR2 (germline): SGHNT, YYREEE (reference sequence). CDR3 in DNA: TGTGCCAGCAGCTTGGCCAACACAGGGGGGGCCGTCTTC. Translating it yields CASSLANTGGAVF.

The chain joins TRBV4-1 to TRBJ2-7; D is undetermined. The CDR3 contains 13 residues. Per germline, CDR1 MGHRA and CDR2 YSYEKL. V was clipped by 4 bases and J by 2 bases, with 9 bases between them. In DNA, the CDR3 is TGCGCCAGCAGCCCAGCCAGTACCTACGAGCAGTACTTC. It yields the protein CASSPASTYEQYF.

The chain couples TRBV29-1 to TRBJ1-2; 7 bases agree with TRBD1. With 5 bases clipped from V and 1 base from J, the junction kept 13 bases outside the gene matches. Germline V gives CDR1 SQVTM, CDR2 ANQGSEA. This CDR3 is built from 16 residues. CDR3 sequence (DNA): TGCAGCGTTCCCCCGGGACAGACCGATCTTAACTATGGCTACACCTTC. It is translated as CSVPPGQTDLNYGYTF.

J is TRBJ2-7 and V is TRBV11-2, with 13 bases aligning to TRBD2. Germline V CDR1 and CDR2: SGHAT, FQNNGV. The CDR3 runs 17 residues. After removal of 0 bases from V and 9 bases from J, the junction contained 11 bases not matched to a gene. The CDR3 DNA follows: TGTGCCAGCAGCTTAGATCAGGGACTAGCGGGATATTATGGGCAGTACTTC. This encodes CASSLDQGLAGYYGQYF. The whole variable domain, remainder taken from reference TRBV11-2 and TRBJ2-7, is EAGVAQSPRYKIIEKRQSVAFWCNPISGHATLYWYQQILGQGPKLLIQFQNNGVVDDSQLPKDRFSAERLKGVDSTLKIQPAKLEDSAVYLCASSLDQGLAGYYGQYFGPGTRLTVT.

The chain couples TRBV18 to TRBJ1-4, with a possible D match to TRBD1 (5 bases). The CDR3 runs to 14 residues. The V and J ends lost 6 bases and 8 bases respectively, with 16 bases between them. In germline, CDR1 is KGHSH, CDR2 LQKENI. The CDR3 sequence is CASSRDGGEEKLFF. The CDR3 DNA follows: TGTGCCAGCTCGAGGGACGGCGGGGAGGAAAAACTGTTTTTT. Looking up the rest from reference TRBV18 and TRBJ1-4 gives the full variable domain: NAGVMQNPRHLVRRRGQEARLRCSPMKGHSHVYWYRQLPEEGLKFMVYLQKENIIDESGMPKERFSAEFPKEGPSILRIQQVVRGDSAAYFCASSRDGGEEKLFFGSGTQLSVL.

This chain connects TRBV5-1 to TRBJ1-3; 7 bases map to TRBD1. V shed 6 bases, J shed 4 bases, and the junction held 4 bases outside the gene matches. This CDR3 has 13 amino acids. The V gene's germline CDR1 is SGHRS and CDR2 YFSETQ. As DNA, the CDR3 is TGCGCCAGCAAACAGGGGAACGGAAACACCATATATTTT. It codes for CASKQGNGNTIYF.

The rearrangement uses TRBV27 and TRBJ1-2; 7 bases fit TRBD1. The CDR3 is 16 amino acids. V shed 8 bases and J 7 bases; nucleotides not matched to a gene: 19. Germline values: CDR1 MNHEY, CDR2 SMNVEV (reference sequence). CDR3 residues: CASGRFSGTESGGYTF. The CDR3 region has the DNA TGTGCCAGCGGTAGGTTCTCCGGGACAGAAAGCGGTGGCTACACCTTC.

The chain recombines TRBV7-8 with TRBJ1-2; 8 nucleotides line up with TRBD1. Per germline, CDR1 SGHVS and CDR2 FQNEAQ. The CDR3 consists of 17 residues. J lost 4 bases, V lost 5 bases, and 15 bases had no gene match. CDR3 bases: TGTGCCAGCAGCCCAATAACGGGACAGGCAACGACCTATGGCTACACCTTC. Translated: CASSPITGQATTYGYTF.

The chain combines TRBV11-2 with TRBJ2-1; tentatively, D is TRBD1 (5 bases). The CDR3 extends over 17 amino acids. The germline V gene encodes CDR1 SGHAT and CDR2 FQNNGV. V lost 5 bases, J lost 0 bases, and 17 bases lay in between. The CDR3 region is CASSPPGAASSYNEQFF. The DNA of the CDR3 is TGTGCCAGCAGCCCGCCTGGGGCCGCGTCCTCCTACAATGAGCAGTTCTTC.

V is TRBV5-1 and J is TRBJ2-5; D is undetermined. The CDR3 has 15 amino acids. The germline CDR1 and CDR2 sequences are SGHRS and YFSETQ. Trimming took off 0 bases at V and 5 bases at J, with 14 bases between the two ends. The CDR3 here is CASSLEAADVETQYF. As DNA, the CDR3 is TGCGCCAGCAGCTTGGAGGCGGCCGATGTGGAGACCCAGTACTTC.

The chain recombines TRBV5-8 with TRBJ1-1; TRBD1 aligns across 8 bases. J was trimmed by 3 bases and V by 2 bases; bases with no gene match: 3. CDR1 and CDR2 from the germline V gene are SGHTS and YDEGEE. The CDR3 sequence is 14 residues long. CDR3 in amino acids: CASSLQGGDTEAFF. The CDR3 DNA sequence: TGTGCCAGCAGCTTACAGGGGGGCGACACTGAAGCTTTCTTT.

The CDR3 loop reads CASSLGLVGSYEQYF. The DNA of the CDR3 is TGTGCCAGCAGCTTAGGACTAGTCGGATCCTACGAGCAGTACTTC. V and J are TRBV5-4 and TRBJ2-7; 7 nucleotides match TRBD2. This CDR3 region has 15 residues. Germline CDR1 and CDR2: SGHNT and YYREEE (reference sequence). After removal of 2 bases from V and 1 base from J, the junction contained 6 bases not matched to a gene.

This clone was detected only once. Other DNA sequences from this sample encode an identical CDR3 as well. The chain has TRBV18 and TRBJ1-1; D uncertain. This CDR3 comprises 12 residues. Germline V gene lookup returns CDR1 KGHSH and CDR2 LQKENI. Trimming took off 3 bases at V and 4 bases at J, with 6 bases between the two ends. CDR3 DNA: TGTGCCAGCTCACCTTACGGCACTGAAGCTTTCTTT. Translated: CASSPYGTEAFF.

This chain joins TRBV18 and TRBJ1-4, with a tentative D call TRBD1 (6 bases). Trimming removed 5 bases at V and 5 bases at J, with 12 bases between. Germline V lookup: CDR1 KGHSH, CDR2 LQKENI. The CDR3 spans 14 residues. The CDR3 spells CASSSRTENEKLFF. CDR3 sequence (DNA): TGTGCCAGCTCATCGAGGACAGAGAATGAAAAACTGTTTTTT.